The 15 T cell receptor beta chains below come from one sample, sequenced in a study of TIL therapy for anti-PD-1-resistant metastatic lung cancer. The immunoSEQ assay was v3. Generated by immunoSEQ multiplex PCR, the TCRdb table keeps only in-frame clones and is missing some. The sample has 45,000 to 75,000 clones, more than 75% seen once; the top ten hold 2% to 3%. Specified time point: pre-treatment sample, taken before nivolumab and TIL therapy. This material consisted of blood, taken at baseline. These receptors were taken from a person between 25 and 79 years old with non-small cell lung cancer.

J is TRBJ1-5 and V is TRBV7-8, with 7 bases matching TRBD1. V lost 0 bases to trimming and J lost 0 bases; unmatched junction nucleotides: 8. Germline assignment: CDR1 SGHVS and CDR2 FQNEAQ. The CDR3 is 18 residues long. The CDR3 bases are TGTGCCAGCAGCTTAGCGGGACAGCCAAAATATAGCAATCAGCCCCAGCATTTT. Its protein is CASSLAGQPKYSNQPQHF.

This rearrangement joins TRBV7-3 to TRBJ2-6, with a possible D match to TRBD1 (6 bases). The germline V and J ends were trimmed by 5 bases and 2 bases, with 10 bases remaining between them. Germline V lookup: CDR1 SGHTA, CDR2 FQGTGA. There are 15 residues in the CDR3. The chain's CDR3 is CASSTSGAGANVLTF. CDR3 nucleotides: TGTGCCAGCAGCACTTCAGGGGCTGGGGCCAACGTCCTGACTTTC.

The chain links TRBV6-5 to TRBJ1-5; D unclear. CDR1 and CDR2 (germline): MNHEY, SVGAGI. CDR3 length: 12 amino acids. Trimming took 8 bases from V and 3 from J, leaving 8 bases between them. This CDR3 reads CASGENNQPQHF. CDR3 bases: TGTGCCAGCGGGGAGAACAATCAGCCCCAGCATTTT.

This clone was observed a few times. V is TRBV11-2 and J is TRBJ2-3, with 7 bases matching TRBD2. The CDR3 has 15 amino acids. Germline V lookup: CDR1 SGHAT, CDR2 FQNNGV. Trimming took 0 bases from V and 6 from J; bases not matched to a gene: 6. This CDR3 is CASSLEAGSWDTQYF. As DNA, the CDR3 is TGTGCCAGCAGCTTAGAAGCGGGAAGTTGGGATACGCAGTATTTT.

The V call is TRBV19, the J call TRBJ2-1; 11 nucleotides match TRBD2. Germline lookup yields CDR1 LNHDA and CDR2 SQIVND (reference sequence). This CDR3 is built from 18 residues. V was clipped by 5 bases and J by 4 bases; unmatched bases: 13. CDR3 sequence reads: CASSPGAAGTSGYNEQFF. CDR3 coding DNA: TGTGCCAGTAGTCCCGGGGCAGCCGGGACTAGCGGTTACAATGAGCAGTTCTTC.

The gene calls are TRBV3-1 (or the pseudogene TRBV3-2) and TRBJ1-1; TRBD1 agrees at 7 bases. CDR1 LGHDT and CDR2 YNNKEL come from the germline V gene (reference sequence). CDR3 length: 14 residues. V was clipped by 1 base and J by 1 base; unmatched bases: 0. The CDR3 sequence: CASSQGTGNTEAFF. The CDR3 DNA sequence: TGTGCCAGCAGCCAAGGGACAGGGAACACTGAAGCTTTCTTT.

CDR3 nucleotides: TGTGCCAGCAGCTTAGTGAGGGGGGGCGGGTACGAGCAGTACTTC. Amino acid sequence: CASSLVRGGGYEQYF. The chain joins TRBV7-2 to TRBJ2-7; possibly TRBD2 for D (7 bases). The CDR3 runs 15 residues. Trimming pared 1 base from V and 4 bases from J, leaving 14 bases between. Per germline, CDR1 SGHTA and CDR2 FQGNSA.

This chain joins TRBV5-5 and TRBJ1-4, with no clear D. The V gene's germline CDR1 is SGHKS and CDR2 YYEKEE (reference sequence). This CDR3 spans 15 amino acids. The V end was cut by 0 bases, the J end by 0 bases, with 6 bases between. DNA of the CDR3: TGTGCCAGCAGCTTGGAGTATGCAACTAATGAAAAACTGTTTTTT. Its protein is CASSLEYATNEKLFF.

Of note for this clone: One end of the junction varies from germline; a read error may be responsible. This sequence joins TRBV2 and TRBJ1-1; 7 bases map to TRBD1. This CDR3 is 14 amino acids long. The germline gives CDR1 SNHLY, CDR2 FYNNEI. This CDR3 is CASSEDRVITEAFF. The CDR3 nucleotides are TGTGCCAGCAGCGAAGACAGGGTCATCACTGAAGCTTTCTTT.

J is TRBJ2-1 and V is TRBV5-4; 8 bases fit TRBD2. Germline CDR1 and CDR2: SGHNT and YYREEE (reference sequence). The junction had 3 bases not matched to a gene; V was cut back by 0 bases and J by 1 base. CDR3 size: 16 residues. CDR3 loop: CASSLGGRMSYNEQFF. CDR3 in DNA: TGTGCCAGCAGCTTGGGCGGGAGGATGTCCTACAATGAGCAGTTCTTC.

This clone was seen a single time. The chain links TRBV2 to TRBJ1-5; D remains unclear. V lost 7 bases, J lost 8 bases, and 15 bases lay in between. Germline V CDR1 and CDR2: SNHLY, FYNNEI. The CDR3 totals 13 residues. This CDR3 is CASNLEGTKPQHF. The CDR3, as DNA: TGTGCCAGCAATCTTGAGGGAACCAAGCCCCAGCATTTT.

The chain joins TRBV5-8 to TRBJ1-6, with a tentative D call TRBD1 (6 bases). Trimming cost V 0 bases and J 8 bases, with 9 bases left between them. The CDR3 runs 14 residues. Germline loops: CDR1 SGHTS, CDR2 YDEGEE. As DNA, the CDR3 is TGTGCCAGCAGCTTGGGACAGGTCGATTCACCCCTCCACTTT. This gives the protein CASSLGQVDSPLHF.

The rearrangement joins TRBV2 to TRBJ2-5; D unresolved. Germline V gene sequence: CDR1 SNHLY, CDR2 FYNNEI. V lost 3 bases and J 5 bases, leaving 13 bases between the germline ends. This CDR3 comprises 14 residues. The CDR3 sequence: CASSDVRLRETQYF. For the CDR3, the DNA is TGTGCCAGCAGTGATGTACGGCTTCGGGAGACCCAGTACTTC.

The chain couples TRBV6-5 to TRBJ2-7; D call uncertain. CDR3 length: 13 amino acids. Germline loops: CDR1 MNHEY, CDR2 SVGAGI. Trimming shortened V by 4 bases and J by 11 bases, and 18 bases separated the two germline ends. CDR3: CASSFFHSSMEYF. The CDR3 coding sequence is TGTGCCAGCAGTTTCTTTCACAGTTCCATGGAGTACTTC.

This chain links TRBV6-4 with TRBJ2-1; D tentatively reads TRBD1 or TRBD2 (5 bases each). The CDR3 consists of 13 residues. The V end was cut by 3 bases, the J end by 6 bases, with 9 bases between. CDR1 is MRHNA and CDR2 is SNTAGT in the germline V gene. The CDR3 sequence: CASSEGVSNEQFF. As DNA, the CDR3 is TGTGCCAGCAGTGAGGGGGTTTCCAATGAGCAGTTCTTC.